This T cell receptor (beta chain) stems from a study of cytomegalovirus exposure and HLA in healthy donors. This clone was counted a few times. Germline V gene sequence: CDR1 LGHNA, CDR2 YNFKEQ. V lost 3 bases to trimming and J lost 0 bases, with 11 bases between them. The CDR3 has 16 amino acids. PCR primers comprised 60 Vbeta and 13 Jbeta primers. Method: immunoSEQ multiplex PCR; TCRdb's copy keeps in-frame clones and lacks some. This sample has tens of thousands of clones, with 74% found just once. The TCR was taken from a young woman in good health and CMV-seropositive. Sequencing input: PBMCs. The chain has TRBV4-2 and TRBJ1-4, with D possibly TRBD1 on 6 matching bases. The CDR3, as DNA: TGTGCCAGCAGCCAGACGAAGGGGGCAACTAATGAAAAACTGTTTTTT. Translated: CASSQTKGATNEKLFF.